A single sample is the source of the 21 T cell receptor beta chains below, sequenced in a study of T cell responses to AZD1222 COVID-19 vaccine. Sequencing was performed with immunoSEQ multiplex PCR; in TCRdb, only in-frame clones are kept and a portion is missing. In the table there are 180,000 or so clones, approximately 95% of which are singletons. Specimen: peripheral blood, collected 28 days after the second dose of the MenACWY control vaccine. The receptors stem from an adult who received the MenACWY meningococcal vaccine as a control.

The rearrangement links TRBV15 to TRBJ2-7; TRBD1 matches 8 bases. V shed 0 bases, J shed 0 bases, and the junction held 4 bases outside the gene matches. Germline CDR1 is LNHNV and CDR2 is YYDKDF (reference sequence). The CDR3 has 16 amino acids. This chain's CDR3 is CATSRDPGQGSYEQYF. The CDR3 bases are TGTGCCACCAGCAGAGATCCCGGACAGGGCTCCTACGAGCAGTACTTC.

This chain links TRBV6-5 with TRBJ1-5; D is uncertain. Germline CDR1 reads MNHEY; CDR2 reads SVGAGI. The CDR3 covers 14 residues. V dropped 6 bases and J dropped 2 bases, with 11 bases sitting between them. The DNA for the CDR3 is TGTGCCAGCAGGAGGGTATGGGGCAATCAGCCCCAGCATTTT. This codes for CASRRVWGNQPQHF.

The V call is TRBV5-6, the J call TRBJ2-5, with D perhaps TRBD1 or TRBD2 (5 bases each). The CDR3 is 14 residues long. Germline CDR1 reads SGHDT; CDR2 reads YYEEEE. Deletions cut 6 bases from V and 1 base from J, with 13 bases between. The CDR3 here is CASTPSGTQETQYF. The CDR3 DNA reads as TGTGCCAGCACCCCGTCCGGGACCCAAGAGACCCAGTACTTC.

The chain joins TRBV6-5 to TRBJ1-2; D ambiguous. Per the germline V gene, CDR1 is MNHEY and CDR2 is SVGAGI. The CDR3 loop spans 14 amino acids. Trimming took 4 bases from V and 8 from J, leaving 17 bases between them. The CDR3 protein is CASSSLESLYGYTF. DNA for the CDR3: TGTGCCAGCAGTTCCCTAGAGAGCTTATACGGCTACACCTTC.

This chain joins TRBV19 and TRBJ1-2, with no clear D. CDR3 length: 14 amino acids. Trimming took off 2 bases at V and 4 bases at J, with 11 bases between the two ends. Germline values: CDR1 LNHDA, CDR2 SQIVND (reference sequence). CDR3 region: CASSISGYPYGYTF. DNA for the CDR3: TGTGCCAGTAGTATAAGTGGCTACCCCTATGGCTACACCTTC. Full variable domain (rest looked up from reference TRBV19 and TRBJ1-2): DGGITQSPKYLFRKEGQNVTLSCEQNLNHDAMYWYRQDPGQGLRLIYYSQIVNDFQKGDIAEGYSVSREKKESFPLTVTSAQKNPTAFYLCASSISGYPYGYTFGSGTRLTVV.

The rearrangement links TRBV3-1 (or the pseudogene TRBV3-2) to TRBJ1-5; TRBD1 agrees at 9 bases. Germline CDR1 LGHDT, CDR2 YNNKEL (reference sequence). The V and J ends lost 2 bases and 2 bases, in that order; junction bases with no gene match: 4. The CDR3 is made up of 16 amino acids. In DNA form, the CDR3 reads TGTGCCAGCAGCCAAAGGGGACAGGGTGGCAATCAGCCCCAGCATTTT. It translates to CASSQRGQGGNQPQHF.

The chain uses TRBV5-1 and TRBJ1-1; 11 bases are a match to TRBD1. The J segment lost 4 bases and the V segment lost 4 bases, leaving 3 bases of the junction unmatched. This CDR3 spans 14 amino acids. Per the germline V gene, CDR1 is SGHRS and CDR2 is YFSETQ. The CDR3 nucleotides are TGCGCCAGCAGCCATGGGACAGGGGGCACTGAAGCTTTCTTT. Translation: CASSHGTGGTEAFF.

The V and J genes are TRBV18 and TRBJ2-3; D gene unclear. From germline, CDR1 is KGHSH and CDR2 LQKENI. This CDR3 comprises 12 residues. The ends were cut back, 2 bases at V and 4 bases at J, with 4 bases in the middle. CDR3 nucleotides: TGTGCCAGCTCACCAACGCCAGATACGCAGTATTTT. This gives the protein CASSPTPDTQYF.

The chain employs TRBV29-1 and TRBJ1-5; 8 nucleotides match TRBD1. V gave up 6 bases and J gave up 4 bases; unmatched junction bases: 8. The CDR3 totals 14 residues. CDR1 and CDR2 (germline): SQVTM, ANQGSEA. Here the CDR3 DNA reads TGCAGCGTGGCGGACAGGGCTTCAAATCAGCCCCAGCATTTT. It specifies CSVADRASNQPQHF.

V is TRBV12-3 or TRBV12-4 and J is TRBJ1-2; maybe TRBD1 (5 bases). V was pared by 6 bases and J by 8 bases, with 13 bases between. This CDR3 has 12 amino acids. The CDR3 DNA reads TGTGCCAGCAGGGGGACTCTAAGGGGCTACACCTTC. Translated: CASRGTLRGYTF.

This sequence joins TRBV7-9 and TRBJ2-3; D remains unclear. Germline CDR1 is SEHNR and CDR2 is FQNEAQ (reference sequence). The CDR3 runs 15 residues. Trimming shortened V by 5 bases and J by 4 bases, and 16 bases separated the two germline ends. Here the CDR3 reads CASSHSANFPDTQYF. In DNA form, the CDR3 reads TGTGCCAGCAGCCACTCGGCGAACTTCCCAGATACGCAGTATTTT.

The chain employs TRBV4-3 and TRBJ2-5; maybe TRBD1 (5 bases). This CDR3 spans 17 amino acids. Between the trimmed V and J ends, which lost 0 bases and 5 bases, there was a span of 19 bases. Germline-derived CDR1 and CDR2 are LGHNA and YSLEER. CDR3 loop: CASSQETFGALGETQYF. As DNA, the CDR3 is TGCGCCAGCAGCCAAGAAACATTTGGGGCCCTCGGGGAGACCCAGTACTTC.

The chain links TRBV10-3 to TRBJ1-1; 8 nucleotides agree with TRBD1. V shed 4 bases and J 8 bases; nucleotides not matched to a gene: 6. Germline lookup yields CDR1 ENHRY and CDR2 SYGVKD. The CDR3 runs to 13 residues. The CDR3 DNA follows: TGTGCCATCAGTGCCAGGGGGCGATCCGAAGCTTTCTTT. This codes for CAISARGRSEAFF.

A remark on this clone: A junction boundary mismatches the germline segment, possibly from a read error. The chain has TRBV5-1 and TRBJ1-1, with 8 nucleotides matching TRBD1. The CDR3 spans 14 residues. Germline V gene data show CDR1 as SGHRS and CDR2 as YFSETQ. In DNA form, the CDR3 reads TGCGCCAGCAGCCAGACAGGGGCCGGTTTTGAAGGTTTCTTT. Encoded protein: CASSQTGAGFEGFF.

This clone was recorded a few times. This sequence joins TRBV3-1 (or the pseudogene TRBV3-2) and TRBJ1-1; D gene ambiguous. Germline CDR1 LGHDT, CDR2 YNNKEL (reference sequence). Trimming took 1 base from V and 3 from J, leaving 12 bases between them. The CDR3 is 15 amino acids. The CDR3 DNA sequence: TGTGCCAGCAGCCAAGTGTACGGCGGAGACACTGAAGCTTTCTTT. Its protein product is CASSQVYGGDTEAFF.

This rearrangement joins TRBV10-3 to TRBJ2-7, with 10 bases matching TRBD2. CDR1 ENHRY and CDR2 SYGVKD come from the germline V gene. Trimming at V came to 0 bases and at J to 2 bases, leaving 4 bases not matched to a gene. The CDR3 length is 16 residues. This chain's CDR3 is CAISESKAGGPYEQYF. In nucleotides, the CDR3 is TGTGCCATCAGTGAGTCGAAAGCGGGGGGGCCCTACGAGCAGTACTTC.

This chain connects TRBV11-1 to TRBJ1-1, with D maybe TRBD1 (6 bases). This CDR3 comprises 14 residues. V was trimmed by 5 bases and J by 5 bases, leaving 15 bases between them. Germline assignment: CDR1 SGHAT and CDR2 FQDESV (reference sequence). CDR3: CASSVTGLFTEAFF. CDR3 DNA: TGTGCCAGCAGCGTAACAGGGTTGTTTACTGAAGCTTTCTTT.

The chain is built from TRBV15 and TRBJ2-3; no reliable D call. Germline V CDR1 and CDR2: LNHNV, YYDKDF (reference sequence). The CDR3 runs to 14 residues. The V end was cut by 1 base, the J end by 2 bases, with 7 bases between. The CDR3 DNA reads TGTGCCACCAGCAGAGGGCTCTTCACAGATACGCAGTATTTT. Translation gives CATSRGLFTDTQYF.

The chain is built from TRBV19 and TRBJ1-5; TRBD1 matches 12 bases. Germline-derived CDR1 and CDR2 are LNHDA and SQIVND (reference sequence). The CDR3 runs 16 residues. The J segment lost 3 bases and the V segment lost 4 bases, leaving 4 bases of the junction unmatched. The CDR3 sequence is CASSSGTGGYNQPQHF. As DNA, the CDR3 is TGTGCCAGTAGTAGTGGGACAGGGGGCTACAATCAGCCCCAGCATTTT.

The V gene is TRBV6-5, the J gene TRBJ1-1; the D is unclear. The germline V gene encodes CDR1 MNHEY and CDR2 SVGAGI. CDR3 length equals 14 residues. Trimming stripped 6 bases from V and 2 bases from J, with 13 bases between. The CDR3 loop is CASSPLGGNTEAFF. CDR3 DNA sequence: TGTGCCAGCAGCCCCCTAGGAGGAAACACTGAAGCTTTCTTT.

The chain recombines TRBV12-5 with TRBJ1-1; 8 nucleotides agree with TRBD1. This CDR3 contains 18 residues. V shed 1 base, J shed 5 bases, and the junction held 15 bases outside the gene matches. Germline CDR1 is LGHNT and CDR2 is FRNRAP. The CDR3 is CASGLASSYLQGVTEAFF. CDR3 nucleotide sequence: TGTGCTAGTGGTTTGGCATCTTCCTATTTACAGGGGGTGACTGAAGCTTTCTTT.